A selection of T cell receptor beta chains follows, all from one sample in a study of blood T cell repertoires in COVID-19. Libraries were prepared by immunoSEQ multiplex PCR; TCRdb keeps only in-frame clonotypes and omits some of them. The sample consists of some 140,000 clones, roughly 80% of them appearing once. The sequenced sample consisted of PBMCs or T cells enriched from blood (not recorded which). The origin of the receptors is a man aged 50-59 years who had recovered from COVID-19. CDR3s include the opening cysteine and the closing phenylalanine or tryptophan. The order of the fields is J gene, D gene, V gene, clone size, CDR3 protein, CDR3 DNA. A D gene is named only where the DNA matches it firmly. The listing skips clone size in some rows; elsewhere it reads once, few, many or a size class.

>TRBJ1-3|-|TRBV29-1|-
CSVYSSGNTIYF
TGCAGCGTATATAGCTCTGGAAACACCATATATTTT
>TRBJ1-1|-|TRBV5-1|few
CASSSFLNTEAFF
TGCGCCAGCAGCTCCTTCCTAAACACTGAAGCTTTCTTT
>TRBJ2-2|-|TRBV29-1|-
CSVFPSGFTGELFF
TGCAGCGTTTTTCCGTCAGGGTTCACCGGGGAGCTGTTTTTT
>TRBJ1-4|-|TRBV29-1|once
CSVGSRGSLNEKLFF
TGCAGCGTTGGCTCCCGGGGGAGCCTTAATGAAAAACTGTTTTTT
>TRBJ1-4|TRBD1|TRBV19|-
CASSIAGGEKLFF
TGTGCCAGTAGTATAGCAGGGGGGGAAAAACTGTTTTTT
>TRBJ1-4|TRBD1|TRBV27|few
CASSLSGQGATNEKLFF
TGTGCCAGCAGTTTATCCGGGCAGGGGGCGACTAATGAAAAACTGTTTTTT
>TRBJ1-5|TRBD1|TRBV5-5|-
CASSLEPTGVRQPQHF
TGTGCCAGCAGCTTGGAACCGACAGGGGTCCGCCAGCCCCAGCATTTT
>TRBJ1-5|-|TRBV6-5|-
CASSYSSRVGQPQHF
TGTGCCAGCAGTTACTCGAGCAGGGTCGGTCAGCCCCAGCATTTT
>TRBJ1-5|TRBD1|TRBV19|-
CASLNDRANQPQHF
TGTGCCAGTTTAAATGACAGGGCCAATCAGCCCCAGCATTTT
>TRBJ2-4|TRBD1|TRBV7-8|-
CASSWTGREDIQYF
TGTGCCAGCAGCTGGACAGGGCGAGAGGACATTCAGTACTTC
>TRBJ2-7|-|TRBV14|-
CASSQSGEQYF
TGTGCCAGCAGCCAATCGGGCGAGCAGTACTTC
>TRBJ1-3|-|TRBV7-2|-
CASTGTPANTIYF
TGTGCCAGCACCGGGACACCCGCGAACACCATATATTTT
>TRBJ2-2|-|TRBV27|-
CASSAGATGELFF
TGTGCCAGCAGCGCGGGGGCTACCGGGGAGCTGTTTTTT
>TRBJ1-2|TRBD1|TRBV10-3|-
CAINRQGLNGYTF
TGTGCCATCAACCGACAGGGTTTGAATGGCTACACCTTC
>TRBJ1-5|-|TRBV19|-
CASTSDIWQPQHF
TGTGCCAGTACCTCGGACATCTGGCAGCCCCAGCATTTT
>TRBJ2-2|TRBD1|TRBV5-6|-
CASSPWGQSTGELFF
TGTGCCAGCAGCCCCTGGGGACAGAGCACCGGGGAGCTGTTTTTT
>TRBJ1-2|-|TRBV6-2/TRBV6-3|-
CASSYATDYYGYTF
TGTGCCAGCAGTTACGCCACAGATTACTATGGCTACACCTTC
>TRBJ2-5|-|TRBV5-1|-
CASSSTGNLQETQYF
TGCGCCAGCAGTTCGACAGGTAACCTCCAAGAGACCCAGTACTTC
>TRBJ2-5|-|TRBV27|-
CASSLLGTKKETQYF
TGTGCCAGCAGTTTACTCGGGACAAAAAAAGAGACCCAGTACTTC
>TRBJ2-7|TRBD2|TRBV10-3|-
CAISSGTSLGSYEQYF
TGTGCCATCAGCTCCGGGACTAGCCTGGGCTCCTACGAGCAGTACTTC
>TRBJ1-5|TRBD1|TRBV27|once
CASSPDRGNQPQHF
TGTGCCAGCAGTCCAGACAGGGGCAATCAGCCCCAGCATTTT
>TRBJ1-2|TRBD1|TRBV5-1|-
CASSSGQGDYGYTF
TGCGCCAGCAGCTCAGGACAGGGGGACTATGGCTACACCTTC
>TRBJ2-7|TRBD1|TRBV27|-
CASSSGQGWYEQYF
TGTGCCAGCAGTTCCGGACAGGGCTGGTACGAGCAGTACTTC
>TRBJ2-3|-|TRBV10-1|-
CASSDGVYTDTQYF
TGCGCCAGCAGTGACGGGGTTTACACAGATACGCAGTATTTT
>TRBJ2-7|-|TRBV5-1|once
CASSLQGSYEQYF
TGCGCCAGCAGCTTGCAGGGGTCCTACGAGCAGTACTTC
>TRBJ2-2|-|TRBV7-2|-
CASSDTRNTGELFF
TGTGCCAGCAGCGATACTAGAAACACCGGGGAGCTGTTTTTT
>TRBJ2-2|TRBD2|TRBV5-1|-
CASSLGRATGELFF
TGCGCCAGCAGTTTGGGGAGGGCAACCGGGGAGCTGTTTTTT
>TRBJ2-2|TRBD1|TRBV18|-
CASSLPHRGYGTGELFF
TGTGCCAGCTCACTACCCCACAGGGGGTACGGCACCGGGGAGCTGTTTTTT
>TRBJ2-1|-|TRBV11-2|-
CASRRTGSGEQFF
TGTGCCAGCAGGCGCACTGGCTCGGGGGAGCAGTTCTTC
>TRBJ2-7|-|TRBV4-3|-
CASSQESSYEQYF
TGCGCCAGCAGCCAAGAGAGTTCCTACGAGCAGTACTTC
>TRBJ1-5|-|TRBV13|-
CASSEQGNQPQHF
TGTGCCAGCAGCGAACAGGGTAATCAGCCCCAGCATTTT
>TRBJ1-5|-|TRBV15|-
CATSRDPTGNQPQHF
TGTGCCACCAGCAGAGATCCAACAGGGAATCAGCCCCAGCATTTT
>TRBJ2-5|TRBD1|TRBV7-9|-
CASSLADLGQGSAETQYF
TGTGCCAGCAGCTTAGCAGACCTGGGACAGGGGTCGGCGGAGACCCAGTACTTC
>TRBJ1-4|-|TRBV9|-
CASSVDGGPATNEKLFF
TGTGCCAGCAGCGTAGACGGGGGGCCCGCAACTAATGAAAAACTGTTTTTT
>TRBJ2-2|-|TRBV28|-
CASSTLGGTGDRELFF
TGTGCCAGCAGCACTTTGGGGGGGACAGGAGACCGGGAGCTGTTTTTT